This T cell receptor (beta chain) was captured by sequencing in a study of blood T cell repertoires in COVID-19. Background on the study: There were acute and convalescent COVID-19 samples, and they came from the United States, Italy and Spain.

The count of this clone is one. V gave up 7 bases and J gave up 5 bases; unmatched junction bases: 9. The CDR3 spans 15 residues. Germline V CDR1 and CDR2: MNHEY, SVGAGI. Per the original methods: By means of reference gene primer amplification, nucleated cell counts were estimated. The data were produced by immunoSEQ multiplex PCR, yet TCRdb's version contains in-frame clones alone and is incomplete. The V and J calls and clone size were taken over from that table, and D and trimming were inferred from the DNA. The sample has around 200,000 clones, about 83% seen once. The chain combines TRBV6-5 with TRBJ2-1; 9 positions match TRBD2. The receptor's source is a man aged 55 to 70 who had recovered from COVID-19. Sequencing used peripheral blood. The CDR3, as DNA: TGTGCCAGCACCCGACGGCGCGGGGGGGACAATGAGCAGTTCTTC. Its translation is CASTRRRGGDNEQFF.